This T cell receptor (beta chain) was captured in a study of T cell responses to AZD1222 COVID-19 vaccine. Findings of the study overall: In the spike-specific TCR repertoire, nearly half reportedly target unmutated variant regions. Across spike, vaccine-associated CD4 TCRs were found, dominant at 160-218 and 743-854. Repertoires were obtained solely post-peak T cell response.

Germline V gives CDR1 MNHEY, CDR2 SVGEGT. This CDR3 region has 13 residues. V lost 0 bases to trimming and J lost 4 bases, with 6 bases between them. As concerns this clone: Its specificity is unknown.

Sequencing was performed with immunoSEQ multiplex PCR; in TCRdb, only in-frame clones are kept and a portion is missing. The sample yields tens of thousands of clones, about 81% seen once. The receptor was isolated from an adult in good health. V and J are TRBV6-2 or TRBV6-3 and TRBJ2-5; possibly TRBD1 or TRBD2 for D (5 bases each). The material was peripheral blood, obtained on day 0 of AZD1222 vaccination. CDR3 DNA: TGTGCCAGCAGTTACTCTGGGGGAGAGACCCAGTACTTC. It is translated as CASSYSGGETQYF.